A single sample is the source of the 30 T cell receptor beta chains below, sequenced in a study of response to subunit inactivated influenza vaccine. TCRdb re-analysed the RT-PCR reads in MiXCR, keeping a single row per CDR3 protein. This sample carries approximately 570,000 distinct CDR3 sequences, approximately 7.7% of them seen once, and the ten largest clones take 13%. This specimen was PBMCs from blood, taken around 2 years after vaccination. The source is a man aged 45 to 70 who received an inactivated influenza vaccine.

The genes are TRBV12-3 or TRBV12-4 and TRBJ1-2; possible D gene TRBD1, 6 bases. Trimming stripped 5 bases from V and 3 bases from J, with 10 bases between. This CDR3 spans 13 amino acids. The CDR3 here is CASSPRQDYGYTF. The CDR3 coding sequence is TGTGCCAGCAGTCCCCGACAGGACTATGGCTACACCTTC.

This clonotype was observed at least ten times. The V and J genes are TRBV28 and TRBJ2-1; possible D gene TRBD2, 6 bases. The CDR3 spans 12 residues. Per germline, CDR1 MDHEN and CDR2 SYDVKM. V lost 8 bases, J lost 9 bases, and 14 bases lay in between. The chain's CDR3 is CASALGGTEQFF. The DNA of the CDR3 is TGTGCCAGCGCCCTGGGGGGAACTGAGCAGTTCTTC. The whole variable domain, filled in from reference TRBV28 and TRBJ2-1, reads DVKVTQSSRYLVKRTGEKVFLECVQDMDHENMFWYRQDPGLGLRLIYFSYDVKMKEKGDIPEGYSVSREKKERFSLILESASTNQTSMYLCASALGGTEQFFGPGTRLTVL.

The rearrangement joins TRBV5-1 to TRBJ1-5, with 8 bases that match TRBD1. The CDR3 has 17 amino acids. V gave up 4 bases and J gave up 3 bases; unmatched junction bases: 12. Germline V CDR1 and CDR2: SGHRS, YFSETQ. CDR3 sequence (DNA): TGCGCCAGCAGCCTAAGCCCAGACAGGGGCGTCAATCAGCCCCAGCATTTT. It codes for CASSLSPDRGVNQPQHF.

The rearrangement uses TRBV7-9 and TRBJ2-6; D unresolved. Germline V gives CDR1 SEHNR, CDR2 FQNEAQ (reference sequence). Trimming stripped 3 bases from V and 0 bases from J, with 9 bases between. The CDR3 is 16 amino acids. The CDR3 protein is CASSFTQSSGANVLTF. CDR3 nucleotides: TGTGCCAGCAGCTTCACACAGAGCTCTGGGGCCAACGTCCTGACTTTC.

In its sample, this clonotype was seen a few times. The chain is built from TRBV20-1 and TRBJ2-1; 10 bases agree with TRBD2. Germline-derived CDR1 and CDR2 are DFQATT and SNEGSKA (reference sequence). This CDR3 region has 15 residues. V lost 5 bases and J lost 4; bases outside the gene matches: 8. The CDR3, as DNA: TGCAGTGCTCTCCCAGGTAGCGGGAGGTACAATGAGCAGTTCTTC. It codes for CSALPGSGRYNEQFF.

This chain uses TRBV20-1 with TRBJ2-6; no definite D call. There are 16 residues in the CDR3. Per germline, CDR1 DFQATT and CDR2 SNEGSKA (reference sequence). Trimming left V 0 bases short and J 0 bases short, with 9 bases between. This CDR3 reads CSARDTWVSGANVLTF. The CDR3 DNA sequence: TGCAGTGCTAGAGATACCTGGGTCTCTGGGGCCAACGTCCTGACTTTC.

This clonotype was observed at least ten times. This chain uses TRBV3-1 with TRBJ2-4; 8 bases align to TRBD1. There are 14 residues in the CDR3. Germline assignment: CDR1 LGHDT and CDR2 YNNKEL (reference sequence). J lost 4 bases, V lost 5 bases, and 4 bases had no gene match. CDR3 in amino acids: CASSWRTGKNIQYF. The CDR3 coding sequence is TGTGCCAGCAGCTGGCGGACAGGGAAAAACATTCAGTACTTC. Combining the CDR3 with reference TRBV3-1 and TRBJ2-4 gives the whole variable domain DTAVSQTPKYLVTQMGNDKSIKCEQNLGHDTMYWYKQDSKKFLKIMFSYNNKELIINETVPNRFSPKSPDKAHLNLHINSLELGDSAVYFCASSWRTGKNIQYFGAGTRLSVL.

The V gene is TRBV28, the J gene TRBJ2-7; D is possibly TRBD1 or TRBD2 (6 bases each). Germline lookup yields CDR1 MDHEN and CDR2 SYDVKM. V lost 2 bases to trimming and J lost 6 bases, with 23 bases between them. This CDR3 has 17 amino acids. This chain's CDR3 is CASSLIGKGGYPCEQYF. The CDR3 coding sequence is TGTGCCAGCAGTTTAATCGGGAAGGGGGGATATCCCTGCGAGCAGTACTTC.

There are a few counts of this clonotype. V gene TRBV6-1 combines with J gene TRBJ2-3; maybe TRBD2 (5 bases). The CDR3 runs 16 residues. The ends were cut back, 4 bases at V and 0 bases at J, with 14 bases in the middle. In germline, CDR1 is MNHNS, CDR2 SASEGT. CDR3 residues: CASSGSSDPSTDTQYF. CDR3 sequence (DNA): TGTGCCAGCAGTGGAAGTAGCGACCCTAGCACAGATACGCAGTATTTT.

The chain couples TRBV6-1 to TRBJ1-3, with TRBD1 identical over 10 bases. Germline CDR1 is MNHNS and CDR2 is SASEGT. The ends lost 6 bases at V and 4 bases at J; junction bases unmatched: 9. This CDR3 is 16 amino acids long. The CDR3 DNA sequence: TGTGCCAGCAGCCGCCAGGGACAGGGGTCGGGAAACACCATATATTTT. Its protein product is CASSRQGQGSGNTIYF.

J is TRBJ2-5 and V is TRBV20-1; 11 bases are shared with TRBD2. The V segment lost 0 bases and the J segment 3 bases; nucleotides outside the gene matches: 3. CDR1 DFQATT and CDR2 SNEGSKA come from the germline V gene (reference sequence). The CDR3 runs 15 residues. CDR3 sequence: CSARDGGLAEETQYF. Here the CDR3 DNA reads TGCAGTGCTAGAGATGGGGGACTAGCGGAAGAGACCCAGTACTTC.

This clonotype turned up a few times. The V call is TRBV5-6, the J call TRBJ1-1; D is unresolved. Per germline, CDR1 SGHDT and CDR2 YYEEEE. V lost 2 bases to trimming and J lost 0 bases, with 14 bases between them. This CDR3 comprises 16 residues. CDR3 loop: CASSLGPSTMNTEAFF. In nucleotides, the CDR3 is TGTGCCAGCAGCTTAGGACCCTCCACGATGAACACTGAAGCTTTCTTT.

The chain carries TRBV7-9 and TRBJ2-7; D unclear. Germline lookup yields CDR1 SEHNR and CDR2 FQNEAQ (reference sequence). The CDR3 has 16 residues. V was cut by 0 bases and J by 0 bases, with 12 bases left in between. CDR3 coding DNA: TGTGCCAGCAGCTTAGCGATAGGATCCGTCTCCTACGAGCAGTACTTC. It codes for CASSLAIGSVSYEQYF.

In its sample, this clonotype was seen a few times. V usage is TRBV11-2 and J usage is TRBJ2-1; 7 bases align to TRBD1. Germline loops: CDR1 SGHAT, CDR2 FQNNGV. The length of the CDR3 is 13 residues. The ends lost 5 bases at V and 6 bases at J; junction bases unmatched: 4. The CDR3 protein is CASSKTGINEQFF. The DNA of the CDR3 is TGTGCCAGCAGCAAGACAGGGATCAATGAGCAGTTCTTC.

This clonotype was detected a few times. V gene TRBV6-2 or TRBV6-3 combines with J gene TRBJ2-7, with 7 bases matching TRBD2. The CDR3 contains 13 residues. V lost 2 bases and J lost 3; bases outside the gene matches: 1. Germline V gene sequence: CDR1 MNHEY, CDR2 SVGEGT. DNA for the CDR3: TGTGCCAGCAGTTACGGGGGGGACTACGAGCAGTACTTC. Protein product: CASSYGGDYEQYF.

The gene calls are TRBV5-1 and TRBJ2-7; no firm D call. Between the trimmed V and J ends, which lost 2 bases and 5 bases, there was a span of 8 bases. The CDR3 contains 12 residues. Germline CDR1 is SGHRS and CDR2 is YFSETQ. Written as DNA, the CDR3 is TGCGCCAGCAGCTTCAGCAACAACGAGCAGTACTTC. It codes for CASSFSNNEQYF.

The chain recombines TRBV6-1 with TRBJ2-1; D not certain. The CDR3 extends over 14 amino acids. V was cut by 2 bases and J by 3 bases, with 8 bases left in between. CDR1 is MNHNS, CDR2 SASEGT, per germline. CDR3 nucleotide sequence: TGTGCCAGCAGTGAATTTGGCAGCTACAATGAGCAGTTCTTC. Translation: CASSEFGSYNEQFF.

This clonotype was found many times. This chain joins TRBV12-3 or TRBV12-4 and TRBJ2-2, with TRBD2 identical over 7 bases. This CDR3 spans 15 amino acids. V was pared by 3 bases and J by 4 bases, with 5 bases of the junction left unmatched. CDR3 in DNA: TGTGCCAGCAGTTTGGGGGGGAGGGGCACCGGGGAGCTGTTTTTT. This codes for CASSLGGRGTGELFF.

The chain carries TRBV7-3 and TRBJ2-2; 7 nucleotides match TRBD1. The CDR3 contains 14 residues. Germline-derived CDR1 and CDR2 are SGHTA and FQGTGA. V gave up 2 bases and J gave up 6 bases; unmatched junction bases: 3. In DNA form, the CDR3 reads TGTGCCAGCAGCTTAGATGGGACAGCCGGGGAGCTGTTTTTT. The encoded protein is CASSLDGTAGELFF.

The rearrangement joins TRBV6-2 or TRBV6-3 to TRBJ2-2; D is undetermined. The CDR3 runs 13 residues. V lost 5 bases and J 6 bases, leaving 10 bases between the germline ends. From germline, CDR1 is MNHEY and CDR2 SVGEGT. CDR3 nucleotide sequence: TGTGCCAGCAGTAGGGAATTCGCCGGGGAGCTGTTTTTT. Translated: CASSREFAGELFF.

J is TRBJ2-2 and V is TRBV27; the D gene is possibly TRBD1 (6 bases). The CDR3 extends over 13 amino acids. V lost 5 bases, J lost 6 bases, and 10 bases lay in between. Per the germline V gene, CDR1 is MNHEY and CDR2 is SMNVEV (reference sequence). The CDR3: CASSINRAGELFF. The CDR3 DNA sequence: TGTGCCAGCAGTATTAACAGGGCCGGGGAGCTGTTTTTT.

CDR3 sequence (DNA): TGTGCCAGCAGCAAAAGGGACCAGAGAACCTACGAGCAGTACTTC. It yields the protein CASSKRDQRTYEQYF. The J gene is TRBJ2-7, the V gene TRBV28; perhaps D is TRBD1 or TRBD2 (5 bases each). This CDR3 has 15 residues. V dropped 6 bases and J dropped 2 bases, with 17 bases sitting between them. Per germline, CDR1 MDHEN and CDR2 SYDVKM.

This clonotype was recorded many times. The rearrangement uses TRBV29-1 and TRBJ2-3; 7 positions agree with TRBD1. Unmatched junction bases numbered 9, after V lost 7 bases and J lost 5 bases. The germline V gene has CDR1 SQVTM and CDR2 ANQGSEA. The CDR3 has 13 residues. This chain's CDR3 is CSAQTGNRDTQYF. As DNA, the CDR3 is TGCAGCGCCCAGACAGGGAATAGAGATACGCAGTATTTT.

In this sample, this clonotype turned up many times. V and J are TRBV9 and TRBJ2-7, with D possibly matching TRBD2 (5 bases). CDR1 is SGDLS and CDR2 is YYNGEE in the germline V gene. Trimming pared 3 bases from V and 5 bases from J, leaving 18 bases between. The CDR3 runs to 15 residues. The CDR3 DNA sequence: TGTGCCAGCAGCGCTCGTGATGAGGGTAGCCACGAGCAGTACTTC. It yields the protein CASSARDEGSHEQYF.

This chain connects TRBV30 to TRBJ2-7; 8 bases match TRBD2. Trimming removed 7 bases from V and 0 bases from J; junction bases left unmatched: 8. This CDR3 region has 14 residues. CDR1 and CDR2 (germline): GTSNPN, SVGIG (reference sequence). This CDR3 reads CALISGKNSYEQYF. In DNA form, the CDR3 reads TGTGCCTTGATTAGCGGGAAAAACTCCTACGAGCAGTACTTC.

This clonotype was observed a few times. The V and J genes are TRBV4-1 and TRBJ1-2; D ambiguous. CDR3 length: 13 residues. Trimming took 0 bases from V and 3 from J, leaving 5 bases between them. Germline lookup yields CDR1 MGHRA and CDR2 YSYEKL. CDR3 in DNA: TGCGCCAGCAGCCAAGATGGACACTATGGCTACACCTTC. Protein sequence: CASSQDGHYGYTF.

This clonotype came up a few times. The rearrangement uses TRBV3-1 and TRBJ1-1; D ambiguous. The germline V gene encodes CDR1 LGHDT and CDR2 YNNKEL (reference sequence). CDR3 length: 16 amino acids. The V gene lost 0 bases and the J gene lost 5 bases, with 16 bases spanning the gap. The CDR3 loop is CASSQETRVVQTEAFF. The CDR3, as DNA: TGTGCCAGCAGCCAAGAAACCCGGGTCGTCCAGACTGAAGCTTTCTTT.

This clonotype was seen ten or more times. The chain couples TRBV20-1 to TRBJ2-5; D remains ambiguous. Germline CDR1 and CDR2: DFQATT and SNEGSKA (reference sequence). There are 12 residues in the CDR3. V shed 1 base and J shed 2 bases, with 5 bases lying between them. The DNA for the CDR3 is TGCAGTGCTAGAGGAGCGCAAGAGACCCAGTACTTC. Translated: CSARGAQETQYF.

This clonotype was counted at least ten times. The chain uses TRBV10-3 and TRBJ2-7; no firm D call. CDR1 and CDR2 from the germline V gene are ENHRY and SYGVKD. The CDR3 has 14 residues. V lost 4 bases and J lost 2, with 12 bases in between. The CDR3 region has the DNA TGTGCCATCAGTGGTTTTTCAGGAGCCTACGAGCAGTACTTC. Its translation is CAISGFSGAYEQYF.

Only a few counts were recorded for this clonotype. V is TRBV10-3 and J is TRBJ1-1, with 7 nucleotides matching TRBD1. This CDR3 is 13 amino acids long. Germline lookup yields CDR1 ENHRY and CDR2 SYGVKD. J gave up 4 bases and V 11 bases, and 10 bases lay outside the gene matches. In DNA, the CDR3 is TGTGCCGTCTCAGGGGGATCATCCACTGAAGCTTTCTTT. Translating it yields CAVSGGSSTEAFF.